This T cell receptor beta chain was found in a study of T cell responses to AZD1222 COVID-19 vaccine. Generated by immunoSEQ multiplex PCR, the TCRdb table keeps only in-frame clones and is missing some. This repertoire shows about 99,000 clones, around 86% found once; its top ten account for 3% to 3.5%. Study conclusions and caveats: Repertoires were collected only later (after the peak T cell response had occurred). Close to half of spike-specific TCRs reportedly recognize unmutated variant regions. Just five or six AZD1222 recipients were seropositive at baseline. Donors were chiefly white British, with a greater number of females, and clonal diversity was perhaps underestimated.

On this clone itself: The antigen remains unidentified.

The TCR sequence derives from an adult who received the MenACWY meningococcal vaccine as a control. Sequencing used peripheral blood, obtained 28 days after the second dose of the MenACWY control vaccine.

The CDR3 loop is CASSHLTEPGAQYF. The CDR3, as DNA: TGTGCCAGCAGCCACCTGACGGAACCCGGGGCCCAGTACTTC. The chain joins TRBV4-2 to TRBJ2-5; D might be TRBD2 (5 bases). Germline V gives CDR1 LGHNA, CDR2 YNFKEQ. This CDR3 contains 14 residues. Trimming removed 3 bases at V and 9 bases at J, with 17 bases between.